This TCR beta chain was identified in a study of T cell responses to AZD1222 COVID-19 vaccine. Study-wide points: Regions left unmutated in variants are reportedly the target of nearly half of spike-specific TCRs. Breadth and depth of Spike-specific TCRs rose after two AZD1222 doses.

Some clones are missing from TCRdb's copy, which holds only in-frame ones; the method was immunoSEQ multiplex PCR. The sample carries 55,000 to 85,000 clones, 80% to 85% recorded once. Germline values: CDR1 LGHNA, CDR2 YNFKEQ. Trimming removed 4 bases at V and 0 bases at J, with 12 bases between. The CDR3 covers 15 residues. In the case of this clone: The antigen is undetermined.

Sequenced here: peripheral blood, sampled on day 0 of AZD1222 vaccination. The source is an adult in good health. The chain couples TRBV4-2 to TRBJ2-5, with a weak D call TRBD1 (5 bases). In DNA, the CDR3 is TGTGCCAGCAGCCGCGTGGGGCAATACCAAGAGACCCAGTACTTC. Translation: CASSRVGQYQETQYF.